Each of the 9 T cell receptor beta chains below was sequenced from the same sample in a study of OX40 agonist ivuxolimab in advanced cancers. Clones were sequenced by immunoSEQ multiplex PCR, and TCRdb holds only the in-frame ones, with some missing. The sample gives approximately 40,000 clones, 85% to 90% of which show up once; approximately 12% is in the top ten. The starting material was CD4+ or CD8+ T cells sorted from blood, obtained in a trial of the OX40 agonist ivuxolimab. These TCRs come from an adult with an advanced solid tumor such as melanoma, head and neck, liver or kidney cancer.

Here the CDR3 reads CASRSRAYTGELFF. In nucleotides, the CDR3 is TGTGCCAGCAGATCCAGGGCGTACACCGGGGAGCTGTTTTTT. This chain uses TRBV27 with TRBJ2-2; D perhaps matches TRBD1 (5 bases). The CDR3 sequence is 14 residues long. Trimming removed 6 bases from V and 3 bases from J, with 11 bases in between. Germline V gene data show CDR1 as MNHEY and CDR2 as SMNVEV (reference sequence).

The V and J genes are TRBV4-2 and TRBJ1-1, with 9 positions matching TRBD1. The germline CDR1 and CDR2 sequences are LGHNA and YNFKEQ. The CDR3 runs to 16 residues. The ends lost 1 base at V and 1 base at J; junction bases unmatched: 4. In nucleotides, the CDR3 is TGTGCCAGCAGCCAAGGCGACAGGGGGGCGAACACTGAAGCTTTCTTT. It yields the protein CASSQGDRGANTEAFF.

The rearrangement joins TRBV27 to TRBJ2-2; the match to TRBD2 covers 12 bases. This CDR3 has 15 residues. CDR1 is MNHEY and CDR2 is SMNVEV in the germline V gene (reference sequence). Trimming at V came to 8 bases and at J to 4 bases, leaving 5 bases not matched to a gene. CDR3 protein: CASSRLAGATGELFF. The CDR3 coding sequence is TGTGCCAGCTCCCGACTAGCGGGGGCCACCGGGGAGCTGTTTTTT.

The chain links TRBV5-1 to TRBJ2-7; D ambiguous. Germline V CDR1 and CDR2: SGHRS, YFSETQ. V gave up 4 bases and J gave up 5 bases, with 13 bases separating them. The CDR3 totals 13 residues. The CDR3 sequence is CASSLPDADEQYF. The CDR3 DNA sequence: TGCGCCAGCAGCCTACCTGACGCGGACGAGCAGTACTTC.

The gene calls are TRBV21-1 and TRBJ2-5. TRBV21-1 is a listed pseudogene. CDR3 length equals 13 residues. The CDR3 sequence: CASSLLLQETQYF. CDR3 in DNA: TGTGCCAGCAGCTTGCTTCTTCAAGAGACCCAGTACTTC.

This clone has more than one count but fewer than ten. The gene calls are TRBV5-5 and TRBJ2-5; 8 bases fit TRBD1. CDR1 and CDR2 from the germline V gene are SGHKS and YYEKEE (reference sequence). The length of the CDR3 is 19 residues. The trim removed 4 bases at V and 0 bases at J, leaving 17 bases unmatched. CDR3 protein: CASSPYVGQGGQYQETQYF. In DNA, the CDR3 is TGTGCCAGCAGCCCGTACGTTGGACAGGGAGGACAGTACCAAGAGACCCAGTACTTC.

This clone was seen a single time. The chain recombines TRBV28 with TRBJ2-3; maybe TRBD2 (5 bases). The ends were cut back, 7 bases at V and 1 base at J, with 9 bases in the middle. CDR1 is MDHEN and CDR2 is SYDVKM in the germline V gene. The CDR3 has 13 amino acids. The CDR3 protein is CASTGAGTDTQYF. In nucleotides, the CDR3 is TGTGCCAGCACCGGAGCGGGCACAGATACGCAGTATTTT.

This clone is termed medium-sized. The CDR3, as DNA: TGTGCCAGCAGTGAATTGGACAGGGCCTACGAGCAGTACTTC. As protein: CASSELDRAYEQYF. The chain has TRBV6-1 and TRBJ2-7; the match to TRBD1 covers 8 bases. V shed 2 bases and J 2 bases; nucleotides not matched to a gene: 2. The CDR3 consists of 14 residues. Germline CDR1 and CDR2: MNHNS and SASEGT.

This chain connects TRBV19 to TRBJ2-2; D ambiguous. The CDR3 consists of 17 residues. The germline gives CDR1 LNHDA, CDR2 SQIVND (reference sequence). V was cut by 0 bases and J by 0 bases, with 11 bases left in between. CDR3 DNA: TGTGCCAGTAGTATAGATCCATTATTTCCGAACACCGGGGAGCTGTTTTTT. It specifies CASSIDPLFPNTGELFF.